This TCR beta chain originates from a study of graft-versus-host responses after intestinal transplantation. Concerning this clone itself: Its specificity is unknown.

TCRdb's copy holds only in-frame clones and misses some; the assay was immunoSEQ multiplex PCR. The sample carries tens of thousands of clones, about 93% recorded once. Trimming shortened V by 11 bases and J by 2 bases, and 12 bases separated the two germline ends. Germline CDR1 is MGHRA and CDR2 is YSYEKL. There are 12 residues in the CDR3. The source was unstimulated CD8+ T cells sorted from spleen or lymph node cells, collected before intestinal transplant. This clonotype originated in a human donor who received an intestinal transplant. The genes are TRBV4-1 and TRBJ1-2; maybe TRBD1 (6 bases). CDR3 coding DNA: TGCGCCGCGGGGGCTGGGAACTATGGCTACACCTTC. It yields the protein CAAGAGNYGYTF.